The clone carrying this TCR beta chain was recorded many times. Time point reported: patch test 1, 2 weeks after DPC sensitization. The treatment was: therapeutic diphenylcyclopropenone sensitization with weekly scalp DPC. Trimming left V 0 bases short and J 1 base short, with 9 bases between. Germline V gene lookup returns CDR1 SGHAT and CDR2 FQNNGV. The CDR3 length is 15 residues. TCRdb analysed the RACE reads with MiXCR anew, one entry per CDR3 protein. The repertoire has under 65,000 distinct CDR3 sequences, less than 9.5% of them found once; the top ten carry 3.5% to 5%. This specimen belongs to a study of human T cells and chemical hapten exposure.

The chain employs TRBV11-2 and TRBJ2-5; D ambiguous. The sequencing used whole blood, collected in connection with sensitization to the hapten diphenylcyclopropenone (DPC). The sequence derives from a woman between 50 and 59 years old with alopecia areata. Some clones in this sample may be carry-over from other donors' samples. The DNA for the CDR3 is TGTGCCAGCAGCTTAGACCCAGGACGCCAAGAGACCCAGTACTTC. Translation: CASSLDPGRQETQYF.